This TCR beta chain was captured in a study of cytomegalovirus exposure and HLA in healthy donors (dated by TCRdb to the late 2010s). With regard to the full study: An earlier analysis of several hundred of the donors reported around 280 Gb of sequence data and 95 million to 130 million unique TCR beta sequences obtained from around 170 million T cells. Roughly 300 gigabases of sequencing data and around 87 million unique TCR sequences were included in an early release covering about 700 HLA-typed donors. Of the approximately 400 genotyped donors, roughly 80% were placed in the genetic ancestry cluster associated with self-reported Caucasian donors. The study was designed to test whether signatures of past pathogen exposure could be identified by cataloging public T cell receptors. The study profiled the T cell repertoires of 500 to 800 subjects by immunosequencing and related them to cytomegalovirus serostatus. In addition to the first cohort of approximately 650 subjects, a separate validation cohort of approximately 130 different subjects was used. To predict cytomegalovirus infection status, the study brought together high-throughput TCR immunosequencing, statistical association of individual TCRs with disease status, and machine learning. A later analysis re-examined previously published TCR beta repertoires from over 500 donors and added high-resolution HLA genotyping to investigate patterns of TCR occurrence. In the later analysis, no new phenotypic data were used to find candidate immune exposures; instead, reliance was placed on TCR beta sequences and their occurrence across donors. To decide whether each TCR beta V gene segment behaved as functional or pseudogenic, an earlier analysis of some 600 of the donors relied on high-throughput TCR beta sequencing. Donor age, sex, ethnicity and CMV serostatus were collected together with the repertoire data. A later genetic analysis used genome-wide SNP genotypes for about 65% of the roughly 700 donors, treating that subset as a discovery cohort. All discovery cohort repertoires had been generated on a single sequencing platform. HLA typing covered class I and class II loci at four-digit resolution. Typing coverage varied by locus: about 629-630 donors for A, B, C, DRB1 and DQB1; around 560 for DQA1; about 570 for DPA1; more than 450 for DPB1. A handful of DR-DQ haplotypes were handled as single units for association and clustering because linkage in the cohort was strong. Among 398 genotyped donors of the cohort, an average of around 240,000 unique TCR beta nucleotide sequences were sequenced per donor, 15% to 20% of them non-productive.

Overall study outcomes, separate from this receptor: When HLA alleles, especially DR and DQ, strongly co-occurred, attributing TCR associations to individual alleles was difficult. Cytomegalovirus status was reported to be diagnosed by the classifier with high specificity and sensitivity in both the original and validation cohorts. A group of highly shared sequence variants was considered likely to be a technical artifact of the sequencing pipeline. A later genetic analysis associated a missense DCLRE1C variant with V-gene and J-gene trimming of TCR beta chains, and an independent cohort replicated the association. A total of 164 TCR beta chains were listed by the study as associated with cytomegalovirus. Several of the top co-occurrence clusters appeared to be linked to parvovirus B19, influenza, CMV and Epstein-Barr virus, according to a later analysis. Linkage disequilibrium might explain the correlated functional status among segregating V segments, but an unknown experimental factor could not be excluded. According to a later genetic analysis, donors in an Asian-associated ancestry cluster had fewer N-insertions in productive TCRs than the roughly 670-donor mean. At a false discovery rate of 0.05, a later analysis linked fewer than 20,000 TCR beta sequences to specific HLA alleles. CMV serostatus was the only immune exposure information available for the cohort. Roughly 17 rarely observed V segments, including chromosome 9 orphons, were excluded from the earlier analysis of about 610 of the donors because counts were too low. In a later analysis, HLA-associated TCR beta chains showed more clonal expansion and lower generation probabilities than non-associated chains that were equally common. Broadly in line with IMGT annotations, most TCR beta V segments showed up in productive rearrangements about 87% or about 30% of the time in an earlier analysis of around 600 of the donors. Most TCR sequences were seen in very few donors, while some public TCRs were found in many individuals. In vitro tests confirmed that a few of the cytomegalovirus-associated TCR beta chains recognize cytomegalovirus antigens. Because some donors lacked HLA typing at each locus, the association tests relied only on the typed subset. A further reported finding was that TCR beta sequences accurately predicted the HLA-A and HLA-B alleles for most subjects in the first cohort. Roughly uniform sequencing depth across donors was assumed in presence/absence analyses, although this assumption may not hold. According to the authors, the approach could potentially be generalized to other disease states and immunological phenotypes. A later analysis found that most CMV-associated TCR beta chains appeared HLA-restricted, with HLA associations seemingly driven largely by CMV exposure. The cohort was sequenced for TCR beta chains only, and without alpha or paired-chain data the features that could be detected were limited. In a later analysis, TCR association rates were found to vary across HLA loci, with the most associated TCRs seen for DRB1 alleles and the fewest for HLA-C alleles.

To prepare the library, the immunoSEQ multiplex PCR assay was applied. A mixture of 60 forward primers for TCR Vbeta segments and 13 reverse primers for TCR Jbeta segments was used in the multiplex PCR. A multiplex PCR assay on genomic DNA amplified the CDR3 region of rearranged TCR beta genes. The amplified TCR beta libraries were sequenced on the Illumina HiSeq System as 87-base-pair reads. The paper's processing steps were these. A later analysis tallied around 80 million unique TCR beta chains across the 550 to 850 repertoires, and some 10 million of those chains were shared by two or more donors. Raw reads were error-corrected and collapsed into unique sequences with a nearest-neighbor algorithm that merged closely related sequences to remove PCR and sequencing errors. V, D and J gene segments were assigned by aligning CDR3 sequences to IMGT reference sequences. For a sequence to be retained, a match of at least six nucleotides was required to both a V gene segment and a J gene segment. Rearrangements were classified as productive when the CDR3 lacked stop codons and remained in frame with V and J, and all other rearrangements were classified as non-productive. CDR3 was defined according to IMGT convention as the region running from the second conserved V-encoded cysteine to the conserved J-encoded phenylalanine. The earlier analysis of about 530 of the donors excluded any sequence lacking an unambiguous match to a single V gene segment. In an earlier analysis of about 590 of the donors, a V segment was called functional when productive rearrangements were above 56.7%, and segregating when the standard deviation between donors exceeded 5%. A statistical classification framework was developed to diagnose cytomegalovirus status using the catalog of TCR beta chain sequences. A later analysis assigned V and J genes by comparing TCR nucleotide sequences with IMGT/GENE-DB human TR gene sequences. A later analysis assigned CDR3 sequences and most-parsimonious VDJ recombination scenarios with the TCRdist pipeline. In a later analysis, each TCR beta chain was defined by its CDR3 amino acid sequence together with its V-gene family, and reads without a unique V-gene family were excluded. In a later analysis, 500 to 650 highly shared, low-generation-probability nucleotide sequences were removed to address suspected cross-contamination and a sequencing artifact. In a later analysis, a clonal expansion index for each public chain was calculated from normalized within-repertoire ranks of inferred template counts. Generation probabilities in a later analysis came from a VDJ recombination model fitted to out-of-frame rearrangements, and those results were checked against IGoR. In a later analysis, TCR-TCR, TCR-HLA and TCR-CMV co-occurrence was scored with hypergeometric tests, and a repertoire-size bias correction was applied to TCR pairs. A later analysis estimated false discovery rates by permuting HLA or CMV assignments 20 times. In a later analysis, co-occurring TCRs were grouped with DBSCAN, and TCRdist sequence similarity was added when clustering was performed within HLA-allele-positive subsets. Repertoires with fewer than 30,000 or more than 120,000 public chains, plus five repertoires with anomalous nucleotide sharing, were excluded from co-occurrence clustering. The immuneACCESS repertoire file appears here via TCRdb, limited to in-frame rearrangements. These files lack a portion of the clones; in checked studies, under half of the deficit traces to unresolved V genes, and the cause of the others is not known. The DNA gave D and trimming, while V, J and clone size come from that table. Present in this sample are some 190,000 clones, 75% to 85% of which were seen just once. 2% to 3% of the sample comes from the top ten.

With respect to this clone: What antigen it recognizes has not been identified. The input lacks base qualities; no much larger clone sits a single base away.

In total, approximately 690 healthy bone marrow donors made up the cohort. All cohort members were sampled while nominally healthy, although unrecorded immune exposures were likely present. The donor was CMV seropositive and was included in the group of 290 or so seropositive cohort members. A peripheral blood sample was provided by each donor, and peripheral blood mononuclear cells were used for TCR beta sequencing. The Qiagen DNeasy Blood Extraction Kit was used to extract genomic DNA from the blood cell samples. Sequencing was performed on PBMCs. The TCR originated in a woman aged 25 to 39 in good health and CMV-seropositive.

The nucleotide sequence is given as TGTGCCAGCAGTTTATTCCCTAGCACAGATACGCAGTATTTT. Translated, this is CASSLFPSTDTQYF. This chain joins TRBV6-5 to TRBJ2-3, with the D segment identity uncertain. Including cysteine and phenylalanine, the CDR3 has 14 amino acids. Here the CDR3 DNA is all that survives: 42 bases in frame from base 1. CDR1 and CDR2, per the germline V gene, are MNHEY and SVGAGI. V is pared back by 4 bases and J by 0 bases, with 8 bases lying between the germline termini.